This T cell receptor beta chain stems from a study of T cells expressing NK-cell markers. This CDR3 has 15 amino acids. Germline V gene sequence: CDR1 SGHRS, CDR2 YFSETQ. Following a re-call of the 5' RACE reads, TCRdb has one entry per CDR3 protein and lacks DNA. The sample has about half a million distinct CDR3 sequences. The sequence was collected from a woman aged 45-65 years in good health. Source material: blood T cells: a sorted CD56 or NKG2C T cell subset, CD4+ or CD8+ T cells, or bulk PBMC T cells (not recorded which). V and J are TRBV5-1 and TRBJ2-1; without DNA, the TCRdb call of TRBD2 cannot be checked. The CDR3 reads CASSSGTQPLNEQFF.